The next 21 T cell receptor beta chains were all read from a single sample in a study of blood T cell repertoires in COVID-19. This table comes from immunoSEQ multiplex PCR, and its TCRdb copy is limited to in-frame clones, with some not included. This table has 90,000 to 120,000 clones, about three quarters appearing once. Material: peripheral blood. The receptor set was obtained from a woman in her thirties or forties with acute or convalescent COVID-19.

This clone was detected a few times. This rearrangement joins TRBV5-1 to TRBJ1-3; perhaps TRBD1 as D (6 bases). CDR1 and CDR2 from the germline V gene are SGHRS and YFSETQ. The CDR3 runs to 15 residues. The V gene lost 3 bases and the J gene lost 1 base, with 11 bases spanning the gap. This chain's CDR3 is CASSSEGGSGNTIYF. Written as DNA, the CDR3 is TGCGCCAGCAGCTCCGAGGGGGGGTCTGGAAACACCATATATTTT.

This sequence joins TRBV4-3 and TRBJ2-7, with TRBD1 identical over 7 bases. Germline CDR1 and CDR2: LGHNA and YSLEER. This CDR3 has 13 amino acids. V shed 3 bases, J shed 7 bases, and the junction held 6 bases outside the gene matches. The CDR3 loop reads CASSQGQTGEQYF. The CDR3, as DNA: TGCGCCAGCAGCCAGGGCCAGACAGGGGAGCAGTACTTC.

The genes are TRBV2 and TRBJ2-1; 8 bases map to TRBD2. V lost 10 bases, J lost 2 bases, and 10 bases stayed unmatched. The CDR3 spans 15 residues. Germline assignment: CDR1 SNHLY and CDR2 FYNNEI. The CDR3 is CATQRDGGAYNEQFF. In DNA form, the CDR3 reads TGTGCCACCCAGAGGGACGGGGGGGCCTACAATGAGCAGTTCTTC.

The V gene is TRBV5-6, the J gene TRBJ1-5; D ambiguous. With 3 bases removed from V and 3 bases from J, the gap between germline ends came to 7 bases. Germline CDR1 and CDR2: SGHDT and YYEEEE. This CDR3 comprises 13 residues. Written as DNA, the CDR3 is TGTGCCAGCAGCTACAGCAACAATCAGCCCCAGCATTTT. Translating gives CASSYSNNQPQHF.

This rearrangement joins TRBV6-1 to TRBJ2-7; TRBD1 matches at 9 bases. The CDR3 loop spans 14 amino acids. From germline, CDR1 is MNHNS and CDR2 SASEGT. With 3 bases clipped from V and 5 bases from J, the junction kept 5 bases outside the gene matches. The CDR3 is CASSDRWTGDEQYF. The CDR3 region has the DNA TGTGCCAGCAGTGACAGATGGACAGGGGACGAGCAGTACTTC.

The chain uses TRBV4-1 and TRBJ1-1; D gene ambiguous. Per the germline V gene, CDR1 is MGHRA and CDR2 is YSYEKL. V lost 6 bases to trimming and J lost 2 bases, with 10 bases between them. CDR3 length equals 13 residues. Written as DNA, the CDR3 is TGCGCCAGCAGTGCTATCGAAAACACTGAAGCTTTCTTT. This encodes CASSAIENTEAFF.

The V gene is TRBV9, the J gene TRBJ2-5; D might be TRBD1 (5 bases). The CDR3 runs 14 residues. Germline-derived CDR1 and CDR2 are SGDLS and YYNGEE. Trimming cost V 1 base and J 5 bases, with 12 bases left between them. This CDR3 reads CASSVSGLDETQYF. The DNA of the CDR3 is TGTGCCAGCAGCGTATCAGGGTTGGACGAGACCCAGTACTTC.

The CDR3 sequence: CASSIGGAGANVLTF. In nucleotides, the CDR3 is TGTGCCAGCAGCATAGGGGGCGCTGGGGCCAACGTCCTGACTTTC. The chain joins TRBV11-3 to TRBJ2-6; the match to TRBD1 covers 7 bases. This CDR3 contains 15 residues. Trimming at V came to 5 bases and at J to 2 bases, leaving 3 bases not matched to a gene. Germline values: CDR1 SGHNT, CDR2 YENEEA.

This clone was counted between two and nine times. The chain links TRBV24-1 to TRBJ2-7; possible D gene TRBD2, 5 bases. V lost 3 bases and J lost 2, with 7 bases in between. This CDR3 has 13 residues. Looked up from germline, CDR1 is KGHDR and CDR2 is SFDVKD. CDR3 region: CATSDPSTYEQYF. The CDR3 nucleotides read TGTGCCACCAGTGATCCTAGCACCTACGAGCAGTACTTC.

Here the CDR3 reads CASSPRTGGAAYNEQFF. As DNA, the CDR3 is TGTGCCAGCTCACCACGGACCGGGGGGGCAGCCTACAATGAGCAGTTCTTC. This chain joins TRBV18 and TRBJ2-1, with 8 bases identical to TRBD2. The ends lost 1 base at V and 2 bases at J; junction bases unmatched: 7. The CDR3 runs 17 residues. CDR1 and CDR2 (germline): KGHSH, LQKENI.

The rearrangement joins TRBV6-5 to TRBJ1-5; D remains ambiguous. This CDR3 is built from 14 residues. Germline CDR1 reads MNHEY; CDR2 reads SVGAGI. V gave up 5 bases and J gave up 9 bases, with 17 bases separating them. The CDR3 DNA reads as TGTGCCAGCAGTCCCAGACAAGGCGTCGCGCCCCAGCATTTT. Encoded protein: CASSPRQGVAPQHF.

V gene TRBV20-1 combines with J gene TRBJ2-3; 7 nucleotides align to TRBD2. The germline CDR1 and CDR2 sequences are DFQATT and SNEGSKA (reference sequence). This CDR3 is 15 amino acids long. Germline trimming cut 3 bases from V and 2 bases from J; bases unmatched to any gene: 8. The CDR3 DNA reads TGCAGTGCTAGTGGTCGGCTAGCGGCCACAGATACGCAGTATTTT. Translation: CSASGRLAATDTQYF.

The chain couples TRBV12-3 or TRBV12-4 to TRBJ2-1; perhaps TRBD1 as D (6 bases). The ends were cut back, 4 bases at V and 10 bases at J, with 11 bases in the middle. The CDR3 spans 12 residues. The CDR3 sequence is CASSYYREEQFF. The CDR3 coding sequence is TGTGCCAGCAGTTACTACAGGGAGGAGCAGTTCTTC.

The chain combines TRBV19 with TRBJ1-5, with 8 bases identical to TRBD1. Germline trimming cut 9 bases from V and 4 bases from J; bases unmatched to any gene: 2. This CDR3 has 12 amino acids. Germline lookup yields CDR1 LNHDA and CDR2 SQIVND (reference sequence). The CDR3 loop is CASGQGNQPQHF. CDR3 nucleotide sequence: TGTGCCAGCGGACAGGGTAATCAGCCCCAGCATTTT.

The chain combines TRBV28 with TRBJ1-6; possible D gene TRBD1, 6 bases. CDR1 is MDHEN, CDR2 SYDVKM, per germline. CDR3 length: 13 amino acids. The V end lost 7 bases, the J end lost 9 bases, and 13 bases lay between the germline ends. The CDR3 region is CASNIRGPSPLHF. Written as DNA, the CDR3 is TGTGCCAGCAATATCAGGGGACCTTCACCCCTCCACTTT.

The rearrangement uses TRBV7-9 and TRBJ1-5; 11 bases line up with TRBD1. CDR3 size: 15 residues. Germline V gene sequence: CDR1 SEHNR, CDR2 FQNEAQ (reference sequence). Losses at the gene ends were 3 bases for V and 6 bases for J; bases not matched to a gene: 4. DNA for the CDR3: TGTGCCAGCAGCTTCGGGACAGGGGGTTCTCAGCCCCAGCATTTT. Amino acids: CASSFGTGGSQPQHF. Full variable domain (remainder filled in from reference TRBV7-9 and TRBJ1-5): DTGVSQNPRHKITKRGQNVTFRCDPISEHNRLYWYRQTLGQGPEFLTYFQNEAQLEKSRLLSDRFSAERPKGSFSTLEIQRTEQGDSAMYLCASSFGTGGSQPQHFGDGTRLSIL.

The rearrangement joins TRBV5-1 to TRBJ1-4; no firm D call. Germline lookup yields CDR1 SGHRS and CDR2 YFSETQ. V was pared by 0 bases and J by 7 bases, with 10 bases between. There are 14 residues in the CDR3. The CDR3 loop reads CASSLGGLAEKLFF. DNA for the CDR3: TGCGCCAGCAGCTTGGGAGGGTTGGCTGAAAAACTGTTTTTT.

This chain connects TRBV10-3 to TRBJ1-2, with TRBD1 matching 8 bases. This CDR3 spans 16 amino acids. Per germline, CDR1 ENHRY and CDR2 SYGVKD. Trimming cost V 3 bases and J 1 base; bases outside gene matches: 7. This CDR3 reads CAISEGLGQDNYGYTF. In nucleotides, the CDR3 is TGTGCCATCAGTGAAGGGTTGGGACAGGATAACTATGGCTACACCTTC.

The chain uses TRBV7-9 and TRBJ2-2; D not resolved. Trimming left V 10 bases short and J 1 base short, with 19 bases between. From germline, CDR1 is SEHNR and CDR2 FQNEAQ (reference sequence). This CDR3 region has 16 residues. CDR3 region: CATGAGTVWNTGELFF. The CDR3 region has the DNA TGTGCCACCGGAGCTGGTACGGTGTGGAACACCGGGGAGCTGTTTTTT.

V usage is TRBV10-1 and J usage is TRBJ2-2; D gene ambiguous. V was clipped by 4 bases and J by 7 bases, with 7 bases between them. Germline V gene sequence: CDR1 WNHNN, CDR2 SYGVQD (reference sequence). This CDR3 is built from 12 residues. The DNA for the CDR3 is TGCGCCAGCAGTGGTGTCGTCGGGGAGCTGTTTTTT. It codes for CASSGVVGELFF.

The CDR3 nucleotides read TGCGCCAGCAGTCACCCAGGACAGGGGAGCCCTAACTATGGCTACACCTTC. Its protein is CASSHPGQGSPNYGYTF. The chain recombines TRBV23-1 with TRBJ1-2, with 9 positions matching TRBD1. TRBV23-1 is placed among ORFs of uncertain function. The CDR3 extends over 17 amino acids. V lost 3 bases, J lost 0 bases, and 8 bases stayed unmatched.